This T cell receptor (beta chain) was profiled in a study of graft-versus-host responses after intestinal transplantation. As for the study in general: Recipients received multivisceral, liver-intestinal, or isolated intestinal transplants. Anti-thymocyte globulin induction was given to all recipients, followed by tacrolimus and steroids for about 3 years. Study findings and constraints: Peak circulating GvH clone levels were associated with early post-transplant HvG declines.

CDR1 is SGHRS and CDR2 is YFSETQ in the germline V gene. V was trimmed by 1 base and J by 1 base, leaving 5 bases between them. The CDR3 consists of 13 residues. With respect to this clone: Its cognate antigen is unknown.

Method: immunoSEQ multiplex PCR; TCRdb's copy keeps in-frame clones and lacks some. This table has about 120,000 clones, approximately 95% appearing once. This chain uses TRBV5-1 with TRBJ1-1, with D unresolved. The sequencing here drew on unstimulated CD4+ T cells sorted from spleen or lymph node cells, taken before intestinal transplant. The sequence was obtained from a human donor who received an intestinal transplant. As DNA, the CDR3 is TGCGCCAGCAGCTTGAGAGCGAACACTGAAGCTTTCTTT. This encodes CASSLRANTEAFF. The full variable domain, with the rest looked up from reference TRBV5-1 and TRBJ1-1, is KAGVTQTPRYLIKTRGQQVTLSCSPISGHRSVSWYQQTPGQGLQFLFEYFSETQRNKGNFPGRFSGRQFSNSRSEMNVSTLELGDSALYLCASSLRANTEAFFGQGTRLTVV.